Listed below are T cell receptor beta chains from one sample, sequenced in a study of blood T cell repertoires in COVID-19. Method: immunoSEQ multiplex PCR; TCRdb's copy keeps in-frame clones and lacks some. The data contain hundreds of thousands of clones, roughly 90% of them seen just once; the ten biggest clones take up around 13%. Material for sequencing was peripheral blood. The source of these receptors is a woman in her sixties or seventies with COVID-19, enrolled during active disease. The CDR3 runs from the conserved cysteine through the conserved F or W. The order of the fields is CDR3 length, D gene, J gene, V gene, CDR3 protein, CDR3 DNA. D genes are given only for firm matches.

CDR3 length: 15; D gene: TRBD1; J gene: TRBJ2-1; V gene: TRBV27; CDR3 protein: CASGIQGAFYNEQFF; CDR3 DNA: TGTGCCAGCGGGATACAGGGGGCGTTCTACAATGAGCAGTTCTTC
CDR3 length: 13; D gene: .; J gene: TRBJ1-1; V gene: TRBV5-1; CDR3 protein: CASSQQPNTEAFF; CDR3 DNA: TGCGCCAGCAGCCAACAGCCGAACACTGAAGCTTTCTTT
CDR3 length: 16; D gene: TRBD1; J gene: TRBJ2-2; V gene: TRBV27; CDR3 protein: CASSPGTGGVIGELFF; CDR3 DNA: TGTGCCAGCAGTCCAGGGACAGGGGGCGTGATCGGGGAGCTGTTTTTT
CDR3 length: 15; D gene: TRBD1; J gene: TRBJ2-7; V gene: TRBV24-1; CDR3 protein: CATSDGDRAIYEQYF; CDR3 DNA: TGTGCCACCAGTGATGGGGACAGGGCAATCTACGAGCAGTACTTC
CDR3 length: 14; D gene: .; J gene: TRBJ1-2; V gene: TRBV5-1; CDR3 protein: CASSSNPGEGGYTF; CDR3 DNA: TGCGCCAGCAGCTCCAACCCCGGGGAGGGCGGCTACACCTTC
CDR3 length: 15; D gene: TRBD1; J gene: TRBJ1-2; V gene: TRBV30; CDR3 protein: CAWFHRDREVGGYTF; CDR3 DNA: TGTGCCTGGTTCCACCGGGACAGGGAGGTAGGGGGCTACACCTTC
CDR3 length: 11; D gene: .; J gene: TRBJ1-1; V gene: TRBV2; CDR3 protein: CAKLQSGEAFF; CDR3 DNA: TGTGCCAAACTTCAATCGGGGGAAGCTTTCTTT
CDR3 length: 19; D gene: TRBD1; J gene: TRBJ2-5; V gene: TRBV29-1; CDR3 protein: CSVQFYRDSEGHSKETQYF; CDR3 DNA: TGCAGCGTTCAGTTTTACCGGGACAGCGAAGGGCACAGTAAGGAGACCCAGTACTTC
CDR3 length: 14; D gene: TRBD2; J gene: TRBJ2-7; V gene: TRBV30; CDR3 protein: CAWSVSGGSYEQYF; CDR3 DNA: TGTGCCTGGAGTGTTAGCGGGGGATCCTACGAGCAGTACTTC
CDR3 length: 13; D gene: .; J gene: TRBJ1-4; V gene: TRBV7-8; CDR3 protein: CASSWRGSEKLFF; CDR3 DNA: TGTGCCAGCAGCTGGAGGGGTTCGGAAAAACTGTTTTTT
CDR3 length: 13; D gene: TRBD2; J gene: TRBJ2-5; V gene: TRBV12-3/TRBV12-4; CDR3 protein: CASREAGEETQYF; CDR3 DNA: TGTGCCAGCAGGGAAGCGGGAGAAGAGACCCAGTACTTC
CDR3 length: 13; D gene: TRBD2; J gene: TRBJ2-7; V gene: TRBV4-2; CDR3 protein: CASSLAGAGEQYF; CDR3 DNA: TGTGCCAGCAGCCTAGCGGGGGCGGGCGAGCAGTACTTC
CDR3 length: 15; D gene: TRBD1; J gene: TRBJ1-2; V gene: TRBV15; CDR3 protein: CATSPRTGGAGGYTF; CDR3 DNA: TGTGCCACCAGCCCCCGGACAGGGGGCGCAGGTGGCTACACCTTC
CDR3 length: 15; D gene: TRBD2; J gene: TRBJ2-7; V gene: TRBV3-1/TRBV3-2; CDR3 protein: CASSSTSGGVYEQYF; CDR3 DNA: TGTGCCAGCAGCTCGACTAGCGGGGGGGTCTACGAGCAGTACTTC